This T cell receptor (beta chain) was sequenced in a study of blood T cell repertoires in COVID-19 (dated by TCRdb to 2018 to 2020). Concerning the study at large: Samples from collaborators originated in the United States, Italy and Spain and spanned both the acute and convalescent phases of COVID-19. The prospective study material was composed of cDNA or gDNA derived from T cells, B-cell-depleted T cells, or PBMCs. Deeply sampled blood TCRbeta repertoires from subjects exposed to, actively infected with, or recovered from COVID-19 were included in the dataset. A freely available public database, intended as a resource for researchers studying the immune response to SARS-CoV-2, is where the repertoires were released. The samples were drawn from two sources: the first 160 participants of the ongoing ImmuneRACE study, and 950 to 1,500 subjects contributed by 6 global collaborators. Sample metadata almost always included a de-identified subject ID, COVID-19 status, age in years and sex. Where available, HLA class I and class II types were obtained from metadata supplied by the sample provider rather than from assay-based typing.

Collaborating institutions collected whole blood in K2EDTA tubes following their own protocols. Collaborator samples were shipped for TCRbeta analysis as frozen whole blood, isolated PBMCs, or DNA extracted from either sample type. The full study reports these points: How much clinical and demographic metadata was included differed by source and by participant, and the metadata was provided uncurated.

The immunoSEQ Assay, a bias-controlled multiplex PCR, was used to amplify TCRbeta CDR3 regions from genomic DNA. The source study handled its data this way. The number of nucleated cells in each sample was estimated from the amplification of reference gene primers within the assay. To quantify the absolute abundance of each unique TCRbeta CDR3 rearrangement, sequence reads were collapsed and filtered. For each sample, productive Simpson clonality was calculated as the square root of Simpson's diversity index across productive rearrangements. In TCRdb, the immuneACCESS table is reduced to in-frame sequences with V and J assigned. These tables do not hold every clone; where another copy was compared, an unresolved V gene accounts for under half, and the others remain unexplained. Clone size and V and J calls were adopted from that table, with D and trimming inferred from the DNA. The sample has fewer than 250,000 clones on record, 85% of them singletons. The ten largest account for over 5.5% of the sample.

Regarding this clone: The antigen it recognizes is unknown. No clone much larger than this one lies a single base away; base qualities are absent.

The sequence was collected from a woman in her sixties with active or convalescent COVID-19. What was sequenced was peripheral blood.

The nucleotide sequence is TGTGCCAGCAGTTCCACCGGACAGGGGTTCTACGAGCAGTACTTC. This codes for CASSSTGQGFYEQYF. The rearrangement joined TRBV27 to TRBJ2-7; 9 central bases correspond to TRBD1. CDR1 MNHEY and CDR2 SMNVEV are derived from the germline V gene (reference sequence). The CDR3 goes from the cysteine to the phenylalanine over 15 residues. The DNA shown is the 45-base CDR3, in frame from base 1. Compared with germline, V lacks 4 bases and J lacks 3 bases; bases without a gene match: 7.